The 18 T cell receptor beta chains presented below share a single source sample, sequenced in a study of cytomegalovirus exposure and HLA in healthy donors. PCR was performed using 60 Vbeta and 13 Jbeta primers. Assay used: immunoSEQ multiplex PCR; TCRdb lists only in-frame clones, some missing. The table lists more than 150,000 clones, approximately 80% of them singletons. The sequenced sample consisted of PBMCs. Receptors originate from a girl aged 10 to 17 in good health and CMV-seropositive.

CDR3 amino acids: CASSHPGQGTSTDTQYF. The CDR3 DNA follows: TGTGCCAGCAGCCACCCCGGACAGGGCACTAGCACAGATACGCAGTATTTT. The chain is built from TRBV7-9 and TRBJ2-3; TRBD1 aligns across 8 bases. Trimming took 5 bases from V and 0 from J; bases not matched to a gene: 10. Germline-derived CDR1 and CDR2 are SEHNR and FQNEAQ (reference sequence). CDR3 length: 17 amino acids.

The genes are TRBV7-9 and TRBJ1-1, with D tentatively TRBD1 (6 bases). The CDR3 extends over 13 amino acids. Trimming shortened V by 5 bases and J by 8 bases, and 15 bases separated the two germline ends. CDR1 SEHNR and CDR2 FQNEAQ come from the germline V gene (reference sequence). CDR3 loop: CASSLQRGGEAFF. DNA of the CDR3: TGTGCCAGCAGCCTACAAAGAGGGGGAGAAGCTTTCTTT. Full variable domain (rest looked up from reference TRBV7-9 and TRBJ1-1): DTGVSQNPRHKITKRGQNVTFRCDPISEHNRLYWYRQTLGQGPEFLTYFQNEAQLEKSRLLSDRFSAERPKGSFSTLEIQRTEQGDSAMYLCASSLQRGGEAFFGQGTRLTVV.

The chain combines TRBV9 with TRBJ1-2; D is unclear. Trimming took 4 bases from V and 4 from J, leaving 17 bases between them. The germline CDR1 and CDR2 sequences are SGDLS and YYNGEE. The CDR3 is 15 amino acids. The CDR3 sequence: CASSPRDLAPYGYTF. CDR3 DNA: TGTGCCAGCAGCCCACGTGATTTAGCCCCCTATGGCTACACCTTC.

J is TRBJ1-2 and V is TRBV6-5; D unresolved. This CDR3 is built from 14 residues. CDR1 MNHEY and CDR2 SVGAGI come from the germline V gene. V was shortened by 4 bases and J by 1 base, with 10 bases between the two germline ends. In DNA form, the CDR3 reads TGTGCCAGCAGTTCGGGATACTTTAACTATGGCTACACCTTC. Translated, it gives CASSSGYFNYGYTF.

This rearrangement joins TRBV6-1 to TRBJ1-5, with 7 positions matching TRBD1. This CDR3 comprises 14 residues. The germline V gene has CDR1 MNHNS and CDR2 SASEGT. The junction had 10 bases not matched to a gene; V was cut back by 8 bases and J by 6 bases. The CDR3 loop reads CASGVDREGQPQHF. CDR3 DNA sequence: TGTGCCAGCGGGGTTGACAGGGAAGGTCAGCCCCAGCATTTT.

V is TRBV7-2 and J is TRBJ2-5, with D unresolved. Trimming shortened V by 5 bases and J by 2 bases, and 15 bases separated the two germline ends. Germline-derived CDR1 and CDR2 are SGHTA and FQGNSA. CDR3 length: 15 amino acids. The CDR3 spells CASSPLGYEQETQYF. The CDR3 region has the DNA TGTGCCAGCAGCCCCCTGGGCTATGAGCAAGAGACCCAGTACTTC.

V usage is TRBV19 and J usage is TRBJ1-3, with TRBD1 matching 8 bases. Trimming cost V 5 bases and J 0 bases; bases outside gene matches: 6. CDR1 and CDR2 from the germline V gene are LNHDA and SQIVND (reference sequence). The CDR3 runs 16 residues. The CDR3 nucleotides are TGTGCCAGTAGTGCGGACAGGGCTCACTCTGGAAACACCATATATTTT. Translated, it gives CASSADRAHSGNTIYF.

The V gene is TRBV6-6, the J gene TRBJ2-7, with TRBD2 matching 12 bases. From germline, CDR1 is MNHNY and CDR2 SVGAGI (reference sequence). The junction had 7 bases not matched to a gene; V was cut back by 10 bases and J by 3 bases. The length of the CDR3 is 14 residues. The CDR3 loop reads CATETSGGNYEQYF. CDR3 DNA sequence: TGTGCCACCGAAACTAGCGGGGGGAACTACGAGCAGTACTTC.

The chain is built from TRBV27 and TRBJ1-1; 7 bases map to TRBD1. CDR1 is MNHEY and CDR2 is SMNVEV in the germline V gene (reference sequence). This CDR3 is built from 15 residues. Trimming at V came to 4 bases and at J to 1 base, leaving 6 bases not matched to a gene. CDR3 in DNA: TGTGCCAGCAGTTCCCAGACAGGGCCGAACACTGAAGCTTTCTTT. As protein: CASSSQTGPNTEAFF.

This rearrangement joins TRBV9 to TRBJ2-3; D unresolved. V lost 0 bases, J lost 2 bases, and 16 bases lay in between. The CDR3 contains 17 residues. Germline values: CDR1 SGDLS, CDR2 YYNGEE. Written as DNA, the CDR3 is TGTGCCAGCAGCGTAGGGCATGGTAGCCCTGTCACAGATACGCAGTATTTT. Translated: CASSVGHGSPVTDTQYF.

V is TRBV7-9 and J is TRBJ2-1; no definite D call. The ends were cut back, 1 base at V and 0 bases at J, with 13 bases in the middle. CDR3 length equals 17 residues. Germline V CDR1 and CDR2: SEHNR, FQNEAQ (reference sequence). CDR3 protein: CASSLGFTVSSYNEQFF. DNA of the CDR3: TGTGCCAGCAGCTTAGGTTTTACGGTGAGCTCCTACAATGAGCAGTTCTTC.

The CDR3 protein is CASVPGQGMTEAFF. The CDR3 bases are TGTGCCAGCGTGCCGGGACAGGGAATGACTGAAGCTTTCTTT. This rearrangement joins TRBV6-1 to TRBJ1-1; 9 positions agree with TRBD1. This CDR3 is built from 14 residues. J was trimmed by 5 bases and V by 8 bases; bases with no gene match: 9. Germline V lookup: CDR1 MNHNS, CDR2 SASEGT.

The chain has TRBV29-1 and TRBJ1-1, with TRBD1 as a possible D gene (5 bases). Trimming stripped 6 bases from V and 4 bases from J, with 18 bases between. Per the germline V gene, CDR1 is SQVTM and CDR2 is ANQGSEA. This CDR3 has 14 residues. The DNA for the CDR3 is TGCAGCGTCGGTTCAGGGTTGATGGGCACTGAAGCTTTCTTT. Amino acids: CSVGSGLMGTEAFF.

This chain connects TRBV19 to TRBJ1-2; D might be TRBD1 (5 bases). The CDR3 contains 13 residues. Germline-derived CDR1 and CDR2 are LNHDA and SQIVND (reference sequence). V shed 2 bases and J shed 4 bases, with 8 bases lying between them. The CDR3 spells CASSIQGRYGYTF. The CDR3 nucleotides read TGTGCCAGTAGTATACAGGGTCGCTATGGCTACACCTTC. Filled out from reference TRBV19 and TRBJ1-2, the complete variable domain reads DGGITQSPKYLFRKEGQNVTLSCEQNLNHDAMYWYRQDPGQGLRLIYYSQIVNDFQKGDIAEGYSVSREKKESFPLTVTSAQKNPTAFYLCASSIQGRYGYTFGSGTRLTVV.

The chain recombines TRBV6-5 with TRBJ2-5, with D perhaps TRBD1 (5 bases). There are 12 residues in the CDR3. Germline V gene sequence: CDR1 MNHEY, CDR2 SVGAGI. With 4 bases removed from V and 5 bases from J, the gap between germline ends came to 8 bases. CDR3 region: CASSSQVETQYF. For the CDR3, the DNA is TGTGCCAGCAGTTCACAGGTGGAGACCCAGTACTTC.

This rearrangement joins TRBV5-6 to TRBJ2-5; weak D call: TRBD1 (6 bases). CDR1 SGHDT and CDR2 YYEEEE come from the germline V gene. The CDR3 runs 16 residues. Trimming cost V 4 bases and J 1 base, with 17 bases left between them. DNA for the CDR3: TGTGCCAGCAGCCTTTTTGACCGGACAGCCCAAGAGACCCAGTACTTC. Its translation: CASSLFDRTAQETQYF. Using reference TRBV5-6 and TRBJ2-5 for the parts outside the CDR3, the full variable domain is DAGVTQSPTHLIKTRGQQVTLRCSPKSGHDTVSWYQQALGQGPQFIFQYYEEEERQRGNFPDRFSGHQFPNYSSELNVNALLLGDSALYLCASSLFDRTAQETQYFGPGTRLLVL.

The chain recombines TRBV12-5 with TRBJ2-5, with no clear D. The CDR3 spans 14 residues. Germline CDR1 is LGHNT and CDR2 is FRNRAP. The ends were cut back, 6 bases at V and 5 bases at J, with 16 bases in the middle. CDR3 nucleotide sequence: TGTGCTAGTGGGCCCCCAAACCAGGTGGAGACCCAGTACTTC. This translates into CASGPPNQVETQYF.

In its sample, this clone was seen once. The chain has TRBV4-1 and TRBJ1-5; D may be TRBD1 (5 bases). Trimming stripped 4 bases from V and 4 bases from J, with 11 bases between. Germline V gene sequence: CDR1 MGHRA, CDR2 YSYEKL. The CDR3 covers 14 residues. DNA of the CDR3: TGCGCCAGCAGCCCCCCGGGGGTAAATCAGCCCCAGCATTTT. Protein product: CASSPPGVNQPQHF.